This entry features one T cell receptor beta chain sequence. Its target is not known. Both 60 Vbeta primers and 13 Jbeta primers went into the PCR. Libraries were prepared by immunoSEQ multiplex PCR; TCRdb keeps only in-frame clonotypes and omits some of them. The sample has 90,000 to 100,000 clones, approximately 70% seen once. The data stem from a study of cytomegalovirus exposure and HLA in healthy donors. Deletions cut 4 bases from V and 2 bases from J, with 11 bases between. Looked up from germline, CDR1 is SNHLY and CDR2 is FYNNEI. This CDR3 comprises 14 residues. Notes on the study in general: A cluster of highly shared sequence variants was likely a sequencing artifact. Altogether, 160 or so TCR beta chains were recorded as cytomegalovirus-associated. Most subjects had HLA-A and HLA-B alleles reportedly predicted accurately by TCR beta sequences. By HLA locus, TCR association rates varied in a later analysis, with DRB1 showing the most and HLA-C the fewest.

The sample comprised PBMCs. The chain is built from TRBV2 and TRBJ2-5; D perhaps matches TRBD1 (5 bases). This TCR derives from a man aged 50-60 years in good health and CMV-seronegative. The CDR3 spells CASSVLTVQETQYF. CDR3 coding DNA: TGTGCCAGCAGTGTGTTGACAGTTCAAGAGACCCAGTACTTC.